The clone carrying this T cell receptor beta chain was seen ten or more times. This sample was included in a study of Graves' ophthalmopathy and Graves' hyperthyroidism. Amplification of TCR beta CDR3 regions used RNA transcripts. HTBI primers primed a first-round RT-PCR, and a second-round multiplex PCR followed. Each CDR3 protein gets one entry after TCRdb re-called the multiplex PCR reads with MiXCR. Of about 420,000 distinct CDR3 sequences listed, under 25% are singletons. Lactation, pregnancy, uncontrolled infections and other autoimmune diseases were all grounds for excluding patients. Thyroid ultrasound, orbital computed tomography, TRAb, serum thyroxine and clinical symptoms formed the basis of diagnosis. CDR3 length equals 16 residues. The germline gives CDR1 MGHRA, CDR2 YSYEKL. Trimming pared 3 bases from V and 2 bases from J, leaving 14 bases between.

The receptor was derived from a woman under 30 with stable Graves' hyperthyroidism. The chain combines TRBV4-1 with TRBJ1-5; a possible D gene is TRBD1 (5 bases). Sequenced input: peripheral blood. The CDR3 DNA reads as TGCGCCAGCAGCCATGGTGGGGCTTGGGGCAATCAGCCCCAGCATTTT. Amino acid sequence: CASSHGGAWGNQPQHF.